This T cell receptor beta chain derives from a study of T cell repertoires in cytomegalovirus infection. The overall study: The authors used CMV epitopes that were HLA-C-restricted (recently identified) and HLA-B-restricted (well studied). It can be stated that public TCR beta signatures indicated CMV infection as well as a matching HLA type. Study-wide results and caveats: The cumulative frequency of public TCR beta families identified carriers of CMV plus the relevant HLA. Across the ex vivo response, the dominant clonotypes were HLA-C-restricted CMV-specific TCR beta clonotypes.

J lost 5 bases, V lost 4 bases, and 5 bases had no gene match. Per the germline V gene, CDR1 is SGHTA and CDR2 is FQGNSA. This CDR3 is built from 15 residues. To note about this clonotype: The antigen remains unidentified.

TCRdb independently ran MiXCR on the reads; one entry per CDR3 protein. This sample has 340,000 or so distinct CDR3 sequences, with 20% to 25% found just once. This TCR came from a human donor in good health (CMV status not recorded). Some clones in this sample may be carry-over from other donors' samples. The starting material was cultured PBMCs, obtained from culture after CMV antigen stimulation. This sequence joins TRBV7-2 and TRBJ2-5, with 12 bases aligning to TRBD2. In DNA, the CDR3 is TGTGCCAGCAGCTACTCTAGCGGGAGGGAGGAGACCCAGTACTTC. The encoded protein is CASSYSSGREETQYF.